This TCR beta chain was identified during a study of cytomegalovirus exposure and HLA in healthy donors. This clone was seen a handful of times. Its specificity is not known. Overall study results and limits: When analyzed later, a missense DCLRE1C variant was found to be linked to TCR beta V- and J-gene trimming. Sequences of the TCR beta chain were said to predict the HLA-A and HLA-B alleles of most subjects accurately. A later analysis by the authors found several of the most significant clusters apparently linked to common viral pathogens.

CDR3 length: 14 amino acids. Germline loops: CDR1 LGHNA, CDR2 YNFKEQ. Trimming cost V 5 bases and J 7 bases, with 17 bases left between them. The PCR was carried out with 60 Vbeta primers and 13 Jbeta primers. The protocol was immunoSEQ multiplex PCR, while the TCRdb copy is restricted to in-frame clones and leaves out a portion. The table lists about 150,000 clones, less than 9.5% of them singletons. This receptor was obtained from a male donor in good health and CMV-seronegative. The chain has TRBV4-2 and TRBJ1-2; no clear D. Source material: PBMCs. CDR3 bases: TGTGCCAGCAGCTCGAGCGGGGATTTTGCTGGCTACACCTTC. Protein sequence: CASSSSGDFAGYTF.